This TCR beta chain emerged from a study of cytomegalovirus exposure and HLA in healthy donors. Of note for this clone: Antigen: not known.

Primers for the PCR totalled 60 Vbeta and 13 Jbeta. Here immunoSEQ multiplex PCR was the method, and the copy in TCRdb shows in-frame clones only, minus some. Of 150,000 to 250,000 clones detected, 82% appear once; the ten largest clones hold around 6.3%. The study's findings and limits: Immune exposure data for these donors was limited to CMV serostatus. Per a prior analysis, the majority of TCR beta V segments were productive roughly 90% or roughly 30% of the time. As was reported, the classifier diagnosed cytomegalovirus status with high specificity and sensitivity. Using a false discovery rate of 0.05, a later analysis showed that 16,951 TCR beta sequences were associated with HLA alleles.

V shed 5 bases and J 2 bases; nucleotides not matched to a gene: 4. The CDR3 is 16 amino acids. Germline lookup yields CDR1 SEHNR and CDR2 FQNEAQ (reference sequence). Sample: PBMCs. This TCR was sampled from a woman aged 45-60 years in good health and CMV-seropositive. The chain couples TRBV7-9 to TRBJ2-3; 13 bases agree with TRBD2. CDR3: CASSTGTSGVTDTQYF. As DNA, the CDR3 is TGTGCCAGCAGCACCGGGACTAGCGGGGTCACAGATACGCAGTATTTT.